The 12 T cell receptor beta chains listed next were all sequenced from one sample in a study of blood T cell repertoires in COVID-19. Assay used: immunoSEQ multiplex PCR; TCRdb lists only in-frame clones, some missing. The repertoire holds 260,000 or so clones, roughly 90% seen once, with 2.6% in the top ten. Sequenced material: PBMCs or T cells enriched from blood (not recorded which). Every receptor here comes from a woman in her thirties with acute COVID-19.

J is TRBJ1-2 and V is TRBV19; 9 bases align to TRBD1. This CDR3 is 14 amino acids long. Germline values: CDR1 LNHDA, CDR2 SQIVND (reference sequence). V lost 8 bases to trimming and J lost 3 bases; unmatched junction nucleotides: 7. CDR3 in DNA: TGTGCCAGTGTACAGGGGGCGCAGGACTATGGCTACACCTTC. As protein: CASVQGAQDYGYTF.

The chain uses TRBV4-1 and TRBJ1-4; no firm D call. CDR3 length: 13 amino acids. V shed 4 bases and J shed 8 bases, with 11 bases lying between them. In germline, CDR1 is MGHRA, CDR2 YSYEKL. The CDR3 is CASSLRPGEKLFF. CDR3 sequence (DNA): TGCGCCAGCAGCCTCAGACCGGGGGAAAAACTGTTTTTT.

The V call is TRBV4-3, the J call TRBJ1-1; D ambiguous. Germline CDR1 is LGHNA and CDR2 is YSLEER. This CDR3 has 13 residues. V was clipped by 2 bases and J by 11 bases, with 15 bases between them. The DNA of the CDR3 is TGCGCCAGCAGCCAAAACCCAACGGAGAAGGCTTTCTTT. Protein: CASSQNPTEKAFF.

The chain uses TRBV10-3 and TRBJ1-1, with a tentative D call TRBD1 (6 bases). The CDR3 totals 13 residues. The germline V gene encodes CDR1 ENHRY and CDR2 SYGVKD. The V end was cut by 7 bases, the J end by 4 bases, with 13 bases between. This CDR3 is CAITPGRGTEAFF. The CDR3, as DNA: TGTGCCATCACCCCTGGCAGGGGCACTGAAGCTTTCTTT.

This clone has ten or more counts. V gene TRBV30 combines with J gene TRBJ1-6; 8 nucleotides agree with TRBD1. The CDR3 runs to 14 residues. Trimming removed 1 base from V and 9 bases from J; junction bases left unmatched: 5. Per the germline V gene, CDR1 is GTSNPN and CDR2 is SVGIG (reference sequence). CDR3 bases: TGTGCCTGGAGTGAAGCAGGGGGCTCTTCACCCCTCCACTTT. Protein sequence: CAWSEAGGSSPLHF. Supplemented by reference TRBV30 and TRBJ1-6, the full variable domain reads SQTIHQWPATLVQPVGSPLSLECTVEGTSNPNLYWYRQAAGRGLQLLFYSVGIGQISSEVPQNLSASRPQDRQFILSSKKLLLSDSGFYLCAWSEAGGSSPLHFGNGTRLTVT.

This sequence joins TRBV14 and TRBJ2-5; no definite D call. V lost 0 bases to trimming and J lost 0 bases, with 14 bases between them. CDR3 length: 17 residues. Germline CDR1 SGHDN, CDR2 FVKESK. CDR3 sequence: CASSQDAALRYQETQYF. The CDR3 DNA reads as TGTGCCAGCAGCCAAGATGCGGCACTCCGGTACCAAGAGACCCAGTACTTC.

This chain uses TRBV7-2 with TRBJ1-1, with D possibly being TRBD1 (6 bases). V gave up 8 bases and J gave up 4 bases, with 20 bases separating them. Germline CDR1 and CDR2: SGHTA and FQGNSA. The CDR3 has 15 amino acids. CDR3 sequence: CASGSGTTLGTEAFF. CDR3 nucleotide sequence: TGTGCCAGCGGATCCGGGACAACTCTGGGCACTGAAGCTTTCTTT.

This clone was detected only once. V and J are TRBV5-4 and TRBJ2-3; a weak D match, TRBD2 (6 bases). The length of the CDR3 is 15 residues. V was shortened by 6 bases and J by 0 bases, with 14 bases between the two germline ends. The germline gives CDR1 SGHNT, CDR2 YYREEE (reference sequence). The CDR3 reads CASTAGPSSTDTQYF. DNA of the CDR3: TGTGCCAGCACCGCGGGGCCGTCTAGCACAGATACGCAGTATTTT.

This clone was picked up one time. The chain is built from TRBV7-2 and TRBJ1-2, with D possibly being TRBD1 (6 bases). V shed 1 base and J shed 6 bases, with 15 bases lying between them. Germline V CDR1 and CDR2: SGHTA, FQGNSA. The CDR3 runs to 15 residues. For the CDR3, the DNA is TGTGCCAGCAGCTTAGGGGGCAGGGGATTAGATGGCTACACCTTC. Its translation is CASSLGGRGLDGYTF.

This sequence joins TRBV11-2 and TRBJ2-1, with a weak D call TRBD2 (6 bases). Germline CDR1 and CDR2: SGHAT and FQNNGV. Deletions cut 2 bases from V and 2 bases from J, with 22 bases between. This CDR3 is built from 19 residues. CDR3 coding DNA: TGTGCCAGCAGCTTACTTCCCCCTATGACGGGGGAAACCTACAATGAGCAGTTCTTC. This sequence encodes CASSLLPPMTGETYNEQFF.

V is TRBV5-4 and J is TRBJ1-6; D not certain. The CDR3 covers 15 residues. Trimming shortened V by 2 bases and J by 6 bases, and 12 bases separated the two germline ends. The germline CDR1 and CDR2 sequences are SGHNT and YYREEE (reference sequence). The CDR3 sequence: CASSLTVAPNSPLHF. The CDR3 DNA sequence: TGTGCCAGCAGCTTAACAGTGGCCCCTAATTCACCCCTCCACTTT.

The rearrangement links TRBV7-8 to TRBJ1-2; 9 bases align to TRBD1. This CDR3 region has 14 residues. Germline assignment: CDR1 SGHVS and CDR2 FQNEAQ. V lost 6 bases and J lost 8; bases outside the gene matches: 10. In nucleotides, the CDR3 is TGTGCCAGCAGTTCAACAGGGGGCTCAAGGGGCTACACCTTC. It yields the protein CASSSTGGSRGYTF.